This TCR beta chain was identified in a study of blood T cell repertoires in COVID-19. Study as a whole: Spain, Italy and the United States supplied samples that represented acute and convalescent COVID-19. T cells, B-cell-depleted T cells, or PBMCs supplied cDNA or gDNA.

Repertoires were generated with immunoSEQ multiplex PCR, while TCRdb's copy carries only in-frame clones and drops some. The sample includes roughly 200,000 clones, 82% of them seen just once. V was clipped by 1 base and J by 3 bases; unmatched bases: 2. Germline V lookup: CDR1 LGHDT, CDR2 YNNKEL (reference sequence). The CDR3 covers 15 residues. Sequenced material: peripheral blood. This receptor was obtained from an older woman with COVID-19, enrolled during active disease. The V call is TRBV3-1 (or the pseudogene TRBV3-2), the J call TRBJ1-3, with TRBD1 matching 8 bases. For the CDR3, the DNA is TGTGCCAGCAGCCAAGCAACAGGGGGTGGAAACACCATATATTTT. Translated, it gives CASSQATGGGNTIYF.